This is a list of T cell receptor beta chains from one sample in a study of blood T cell repertoires in COVID-19. Libraries were prepared by immunoSEQ multiplex PCR; TCRdb keeps only in-frame clonotypes and omits some of them. The sample holds about 480,000 clones, around nine tenths seen once. Sample: PBMCs or T cells enriched from blood (not recorded which). Receptors originate from a woman aged 40-49 years who had recovered from COVID-19. Each CDR3 is given without its conserved first and last residue. The D gene is left open where the match is weak. Size tells how often a clone was seen (once, few, many) or the class of an expanded clone, and some rows leave it out.

CDR3aa: SPPDRGDQPQH
abundance: -
v_gene: TRBV29-1
d_gene: -

CDR3aa: ASSPRTGWNEQY
abundance: -
v_gene: TRBV5-1
d_gene: TRBD1

CDR3aa: ASGKGAGYGYT
abundance: few
v_gene: TRBV27
d_gene: TRBD1

CDR3aa: ASSQDAQAWNTGELF
abundance: -
v_gene: TRBV4-3
d_gene: -

CDR3aa: ATSRGGGKPYEQY
abundance: -
v_gene: TRBV15
d_gene: -

CDR3aa: ASSQDRAETQY
abundance: -
v_gene: TRBV4-2
d_gene: TRBD1

CDR3aa: ASSLRPGELF
abundance: -
v_gene: TRBV19
d_gene: -

CDR3aa: ASSVPGGSYGYT
abundance: -
v_gene: TRBV25-1
d_gene: TRBD1

CDR3aa: ASSPRQAGGNTIY
abundance: -
v_gene: TRBV7-2
d_gene: -

CDR3aa: ASSNHGGRKRYNEQF
abundance: -
v_gene: TRBV11-3
d_gene: TRBD2

CDR3aa: SVEGGQTSYT
abundance: -
v_gene: TRBV29-1
d_gene: TRBD1

CDR3aa: ASSSRGAGDTSEQY
abundance: once
v_gene: TRBV10-1
d_gene: -

CDR3aa: ASSLPGGSGGEQY
abundance: -
v_gene: TRBV3-1/TRBV3-2
d_gene: -

CDR3aa: ASTRTSAYNEQF
abundance: -
v_gene: TRBV5-4
d_gene: TRBD2

CDR3aa: ASSLDRETLGQTQY
abundance: -
v_gene: TRBV5-6
d_gene: -

CDR3aa: ASSQGIRTGGVQPQH
abundance: few
v_gene: TRBV4-2
d_gene: TRBD1

CDR3aa: ASSSPTGVGTEAF
abundance: -
v_gene: TRBV28
d_gene: -

CDR3aa: ASMGVQRF
abundance: -
v_gene: TRBV6-6
d_gene: -